This entry is about one T cell receptor (beta chain). This sample was taken from a study of human T cells and chemical hapten exposure. CDR3 length: 14 residues. V was pared by 4 bases and J by 4 bases, with 13 bases between. Per germline, CDR1 SGHRS and CDR2 YFSETQ. Treatment indicated: therapeutic diphenylcyclopropenone sensitization with weekly scalp DPC. As the library was built, unique molecular identifiers were attached to individual cDNA molecules. TCRdb re-analysed the reads in MiXCR, keeping a single row per CDR3 protein. The table has thousands of distinct CDR3 sequences, about 50% seen once.

The chain links TRBV5-1 to TRBJ2-3; the D is unclear. The sequencing used whole blood, collected before DPC sensitization or 2, 6, or about 24 weeks after (not recorded which). The sequence derives from an adult with alopecia areata. Some clones in this sample may be carry-over from other donors' samples. This table probably holds off-target reads from a library built for another chain. This CDR3 is CASSQVAEADTQYF. The CDR3 nucleotides are TGCGCCAGCAGCCAGGTAGCAGAAGCAGATACGCAGTATTTT.